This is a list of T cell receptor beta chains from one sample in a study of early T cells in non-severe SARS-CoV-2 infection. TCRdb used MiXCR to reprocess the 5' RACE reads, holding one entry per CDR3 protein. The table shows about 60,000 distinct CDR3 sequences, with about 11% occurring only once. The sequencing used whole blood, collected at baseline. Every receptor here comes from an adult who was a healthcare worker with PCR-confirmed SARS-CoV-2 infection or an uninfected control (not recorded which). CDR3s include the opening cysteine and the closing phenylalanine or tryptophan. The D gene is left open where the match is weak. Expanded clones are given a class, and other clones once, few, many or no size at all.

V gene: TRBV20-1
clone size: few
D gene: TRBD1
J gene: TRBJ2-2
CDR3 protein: CSAPDRERTGELFF
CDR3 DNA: TGCAGTGCTCCCGACAGGGAGAGGACCGGGGAGCTGTTTTTT

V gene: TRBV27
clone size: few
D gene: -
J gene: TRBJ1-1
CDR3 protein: CASTPGGVGNTEAFF
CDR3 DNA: TGTGCCAGCACCCCTGGGGGAGTTGGAAACACTGAAGCTTTCTTT

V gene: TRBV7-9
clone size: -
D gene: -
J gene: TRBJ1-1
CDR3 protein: CASSFNRGTEAFF
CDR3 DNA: TGTGCCAGCAGCTTTAACCGCGGCACTGAAGCTTTCTTT

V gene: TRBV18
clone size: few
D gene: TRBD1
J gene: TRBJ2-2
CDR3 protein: CASSNRGTGELFF
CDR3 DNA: TGTGCCAGCTCGAACAGGGGCACCGGGGAGCTGTTTTTT

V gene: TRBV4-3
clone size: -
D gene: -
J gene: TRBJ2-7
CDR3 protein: CASSQESRAHEQYF
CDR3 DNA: TGCGCCAGCAGCCAAGAAAGCAGGGCCCACGAGCAGTACTTC

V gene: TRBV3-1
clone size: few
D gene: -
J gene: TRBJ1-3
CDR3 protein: CASSQGANSGNTIYF
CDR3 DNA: TGTGCCAGCAGTCAAGGAGCGAACTCTGGAAACACCATATATTTT

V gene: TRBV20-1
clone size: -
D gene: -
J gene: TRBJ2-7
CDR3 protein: CSARDPDTYEQYF
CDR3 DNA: TGCAGTGCTAGAGATCCCGATACCTACGAGCAGTACTTC

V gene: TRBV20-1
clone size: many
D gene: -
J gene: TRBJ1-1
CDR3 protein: CRVQQEVGTEAFF
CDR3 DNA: TGCAGAGTCCAACAGGAGGTTGGCACTGAAGCTTTCTTT

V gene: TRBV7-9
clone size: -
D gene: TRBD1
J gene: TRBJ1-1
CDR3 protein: CASSLLTGDRAFF
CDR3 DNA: TGTGCCAGCAGCTTATTGACAGGGGACAGAGCTTTCTTT

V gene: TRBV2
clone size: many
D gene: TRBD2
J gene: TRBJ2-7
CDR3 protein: CASRVGLADSYEQYF
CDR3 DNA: TGTGCCAGCAGGGTTGGACTAGCGGACTCCTACGAGCAGTACTTC

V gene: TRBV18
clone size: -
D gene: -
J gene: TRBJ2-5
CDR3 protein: CASSLYSGQETQYF
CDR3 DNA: TGTGCCAGCTCACTTTACTCGGGGCAAGAGACCCAGTACTTC

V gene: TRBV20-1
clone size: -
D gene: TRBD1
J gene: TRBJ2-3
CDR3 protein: CSASRGIADTQYF
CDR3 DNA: TGCAGTGCTAGCAGGGGGATCGCAGATACGCAGTATTTT

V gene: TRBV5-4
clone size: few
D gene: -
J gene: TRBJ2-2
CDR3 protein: CASSFGTPGPTGELFF
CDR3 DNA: TGTGCCAGCAGCTTCGGGACCCCCGGGCCCACCGGGGAGCTGTTTTTT

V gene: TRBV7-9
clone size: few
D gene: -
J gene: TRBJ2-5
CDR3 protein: CASSLGPQTQYF
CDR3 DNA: TGTGCCAGCAGCTTAGGCCCACAGACCCAGTACTTC

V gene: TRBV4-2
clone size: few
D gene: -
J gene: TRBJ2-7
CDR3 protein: CASSRDGGGIPYEQYF
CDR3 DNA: TGTGCCAGCAGCCGAGATGGAGGGGGTATTCCCTACGAGCAGTACTTC

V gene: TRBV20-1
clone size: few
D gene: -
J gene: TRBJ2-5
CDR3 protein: CSAKLGGVGETQYF
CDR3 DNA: TGCAGTGCTAAACTAGGGGGGGTCGGGGAGACCCAGTACTTC

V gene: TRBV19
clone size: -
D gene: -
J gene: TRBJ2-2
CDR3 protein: CATAGGQAGELFF
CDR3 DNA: TGTGCCACCGCGGGCGGCCAGGCCGGGGAGCTGTTTTTT

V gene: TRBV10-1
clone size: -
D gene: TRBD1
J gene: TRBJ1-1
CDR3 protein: CARQKQGAWNTEAFF
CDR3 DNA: TGCGCCAGGCAAAAACAGGGGGCTTGGAACACTGAAGCTTTCTTT

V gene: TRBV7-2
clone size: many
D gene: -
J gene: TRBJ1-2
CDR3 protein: CASSQRSGREFGYTF
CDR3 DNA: TGTGCCAGCAGCCAAAGGTCTGGCAGGGAATTCGGCTACACCTTC

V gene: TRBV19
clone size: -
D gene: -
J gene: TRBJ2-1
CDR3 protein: CASSISGSSFYNEQFF
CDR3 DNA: TGTGCCAGTAGTATTAGTGGCAGTTCTTTCTACAATGAGCAGTTCTTC

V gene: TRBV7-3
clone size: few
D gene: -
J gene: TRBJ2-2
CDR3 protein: CASSSATDTGELFF
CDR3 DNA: TGTGCCAGCAGCTCCGCGACCGACACCGGGGAGCTGTTTTTT

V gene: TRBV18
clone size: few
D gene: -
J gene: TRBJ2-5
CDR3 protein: CASSPPGLRPLETQYF
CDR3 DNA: TGTGCCAGCTCACCCCCGGGACTGAGGCCCTTGGAGACCCAGTACTTC

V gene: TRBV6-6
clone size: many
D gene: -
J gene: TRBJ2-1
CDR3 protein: CASSYTSLSSYNEQFF
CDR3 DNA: TGTGCCAGCAGTTACACTAGCCTCAGCTCCTACAATGAGCAGTTCTTC

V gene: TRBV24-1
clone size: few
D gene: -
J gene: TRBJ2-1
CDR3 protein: CATSDRAQRGLNEQFF
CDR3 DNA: TGTGCCACCAGTGACAGAGCGCAGCGCGGGTTGAATGAGCAGTTCTTC

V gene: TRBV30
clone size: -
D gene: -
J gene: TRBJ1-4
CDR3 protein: CAWKRSGSRRSEKLFF
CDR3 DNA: TGTGCCTGGAAACGGAGCGGGTCCAGGCGAAGTGAAAAACTGTTTTTT

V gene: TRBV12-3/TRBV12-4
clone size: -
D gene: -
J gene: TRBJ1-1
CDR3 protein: CASLPGLGNTEAFF
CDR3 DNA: TGTGCCAGCCTACCTGGCCTGGGGAACACTGAAGCTTTCTTT

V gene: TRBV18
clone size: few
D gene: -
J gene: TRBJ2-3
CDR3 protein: CASSPTSGSADTQYF
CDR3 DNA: TGTGCCAGCTCACCAACTTCAGGGAGTGCAGATACGCAGTATTTT

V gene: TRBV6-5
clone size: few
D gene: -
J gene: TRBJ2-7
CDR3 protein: CASSYYGQTHEQYF
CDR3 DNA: TGTGCCAGCAGTTACTACGGACAGACCCACGAGCAGTACTTC

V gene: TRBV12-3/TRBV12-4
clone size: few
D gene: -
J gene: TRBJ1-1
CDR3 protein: CASTISTGVPTEAFF
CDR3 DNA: TGTGCCAGCACTATCTCGACAGGCGTACCCACTGAAGCTTTCTTT

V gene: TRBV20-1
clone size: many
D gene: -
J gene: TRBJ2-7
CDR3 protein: CSAMKGPGDEQYF
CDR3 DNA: TGCAGTGCTATGAAGGGGCCCGGGGACGAGCAGTACTTC

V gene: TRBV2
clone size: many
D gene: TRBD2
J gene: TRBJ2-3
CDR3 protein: CASSGWLADTDTQYF
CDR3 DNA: TGTGCCAGCAGTGGGTGGCTAGCGGACACAGATACGCAGTATTTT

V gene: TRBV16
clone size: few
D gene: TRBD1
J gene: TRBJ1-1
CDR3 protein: CAGSQFQGGTEAFF
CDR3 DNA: TGTGCCGGCAGCCAATTTCAGGGGGGCACTGAAGCTTTCTTT

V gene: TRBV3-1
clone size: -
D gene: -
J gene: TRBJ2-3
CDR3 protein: CASSQSTHGGVSTDTQYF
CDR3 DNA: TGTGCCAGCAGCCAATCCACCCATGGCGGGGTTAGCACAGATACGCAGTATTTT

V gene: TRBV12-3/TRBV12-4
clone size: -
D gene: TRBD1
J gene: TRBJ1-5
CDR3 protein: CASSLGTGINQPQHF
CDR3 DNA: TGTGCCAGCAGTTTAGGGACAGGGATTAATCAGCCCCAGCATTTT

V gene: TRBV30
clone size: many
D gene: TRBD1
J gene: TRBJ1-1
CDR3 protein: CAWSLTGVVTEAFF
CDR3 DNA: TGTGCCTGGTCCCTGACAGGGGTCGTCACTGAAGCTTTCTTT

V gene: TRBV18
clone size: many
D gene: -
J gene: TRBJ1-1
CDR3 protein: CASSQVPEAFF
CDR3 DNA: TGTGCCAGCTCACAAGTCCCTGAAGCTTTCTTT

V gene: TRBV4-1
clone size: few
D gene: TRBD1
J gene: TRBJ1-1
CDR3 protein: CASSQEGQLNTEAFF
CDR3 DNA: TGCGCCAGCAGCCAAGAGGGACAGCTGAACACTGAAGCTTTCTTT

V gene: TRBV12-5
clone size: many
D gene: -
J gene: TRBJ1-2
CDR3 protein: CASASSGAGNYGYTF
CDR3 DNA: TGTGCTAGTGCCTCGAGTGGGGCCGGCAACTATGGCTACACCTTC

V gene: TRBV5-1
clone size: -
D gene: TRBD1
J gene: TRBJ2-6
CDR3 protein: CASSLTGAGANVLTF
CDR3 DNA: TGCGCCAGCAGCTTGACAGGGGCTGGGGCCAACGTCCTGACTTTC

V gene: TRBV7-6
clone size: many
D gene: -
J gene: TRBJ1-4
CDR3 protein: CASSLTPGLINEKLFF
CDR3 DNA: TGTGCCAGCAGCTTAACGCCGGGACTGATTAATGAAAAACTGTTTTTT

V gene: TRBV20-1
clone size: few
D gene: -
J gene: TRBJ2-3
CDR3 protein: CSATTSTDTQYF
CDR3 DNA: TGCAGTGCTACGACTAGTACAGATACGCAGTATTTT

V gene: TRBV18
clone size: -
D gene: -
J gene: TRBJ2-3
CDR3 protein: CASSPRKDYPSTDTQYF
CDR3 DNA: TGTGCCAGCTCACCCCGGAAGGACTACCCAAGCACAGATACGCAGTATTTT

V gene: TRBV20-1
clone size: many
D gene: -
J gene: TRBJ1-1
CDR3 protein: CSARKSGVNTEAFF
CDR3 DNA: TGCAGTGCTAGAAAGAGCGGGGTGAACACTGAAGCTTTCTTT

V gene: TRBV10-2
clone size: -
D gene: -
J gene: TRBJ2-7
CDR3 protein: CASRIAYEQYF
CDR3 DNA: TGCGCCAGCAGAATAGCCTACGAGCAGTACTTC

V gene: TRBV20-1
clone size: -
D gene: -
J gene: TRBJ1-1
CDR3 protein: CSAELNTEAFF
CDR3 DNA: TGCAGTGCGGAACTGAACACTGAAGCTTTCTTT

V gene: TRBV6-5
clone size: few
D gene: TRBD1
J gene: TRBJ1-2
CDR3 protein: CASSSLSGGEYYGYTF
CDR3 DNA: TGTGCCAGCAGTTCCCTCTCAGGGGGCGAATACTATGGCTACACCTTC

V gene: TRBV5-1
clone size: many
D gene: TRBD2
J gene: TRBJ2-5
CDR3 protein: CASSGLAGGPETQYF
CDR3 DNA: TGCGCCAGCAGCGGACTAGCGGGGGGGCCGGAGACCCAGTACTTC

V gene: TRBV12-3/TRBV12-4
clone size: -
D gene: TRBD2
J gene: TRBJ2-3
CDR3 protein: CASSPGSSGGADTQYF
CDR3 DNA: TGTGCCAGCAGCCCCGGTTCTAGCGGGGGGGCGGATACGCAGTATTTT

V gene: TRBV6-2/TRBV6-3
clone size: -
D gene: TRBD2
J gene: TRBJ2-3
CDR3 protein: CASKRPGLGVTDTQYF
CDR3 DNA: TGTGCCAGCAAGAGACCGGGACTAGGAGTTACAGATACGCAGTATTTT

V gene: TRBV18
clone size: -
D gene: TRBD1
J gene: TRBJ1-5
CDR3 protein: CASSVGTEGPQHF
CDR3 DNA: TGTGCCAGCTCAGTCGGGACAGAGGGGCCCCAGCATTTT

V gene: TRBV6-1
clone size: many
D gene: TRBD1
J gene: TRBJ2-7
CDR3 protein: CASLTGWQGDEQYF
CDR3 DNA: TGTGCCAGCTTGACAGGGTGGCAGGGGGACGAGCAGTACTTC